One sample yielded the 19 T cell receptor beta chains listed below, sequenced in a study of blood T cells in healthy people across ages. PCR was performed a second time for about 7 to 12 cycles using a sample-barcoded 5' primer and a J-beta primer mix. TCRdb re-derived calls from the 5' RACE reads in MiXCR, one entry per CDR3 protein. The repertoire has some 1.6 million distinct CDR3 sequences, about 32% of them found once; the top ten carry approximately 10%. The sequenced material came from blood. The receptors here all came from a woman under 40 in good health.

This clonotype was detected only a few times. The CDR3 sequence: CSASTGTGDLNYGYTF. In nucleotides, the CDR3 is TGCAGTGCTTCAACCGGGACAGGAGATCTTAACTATGGCTACACCTTC. The chain recombines TRBV20-1 with TRBJ1-2; TRBD1 agrees at 8 bases. The CDR3 runs 16 residues. The V segment lost 5 bases and the J segment 1 base; nucleotides outside the gene matches: 12. Germline CDR1 reads DFQATT; CDR2 reads SNEGSKA (reference sequence).

In its sample, this clonotype was seen many times. This chain connects TRBV4-2 to TRBJ1-4; unclear D gene. The CDR3 loop spans 13 amino acids. V was shortened by 3 bases and J by 6 bases, with 8 bases between the two germline ends. Germline CDR1 reads LGHNA; CDR2 reads YNFKEQ. DNA for the CDR3: TGTGCCAGCAGCCATGCTTTCTATGAAAAACTGTTTTTT. The encoded protein is CASSHAFYEKLFF.

Many counts were recorded for this clonotype. The chain combines TRBV6-6 with TRBJ1-2; no clear D gene. The CDR3 is 12 residues long. The V and J ends lost 5 bases and 7 bases respectively, with 11 bases between them. Germline V lookup: CDR1 MNHNY, CDR2 SVGAGI (reference sequence). The CDR3 spells CASSHGRSGYTF. The CDR3 DNA reads as TGTGCCAGCAGTCACGGACGGAGTGGCTACACCTTC.

This clonotype occurred many times. The chain employs TRBV12-3 or TRBV12-4 and TRBJ2-1; the D gene is possibly TRBD2 (6 bases). Trimming cost V 5 bases and J 5 bases, with 16 bases left between them. The CDR3 covers 15 residues. The CDR3 region has the DNA TGTGCCAGCAGTCCTACGGGGCGGGGCGACAATGAGCAGTTCTTC. Encoded protein: CASSPTGRGDNEQFF.

V usage is TRBV6-1 and J usage is TRBJ2-3; TRBD1 aligns across 7 bases. The CDR3 extends over 13 amino acids. The germline V gene has CDR1 MNHNS and CDR2 SASEGT. J was trimmed by 4 bases and V by 6 bases; bases with no gene match: 4. CDR3 DNA sequence: TGTGCCAGCAGCGTTACAGGGGCAGATACGCAGTATTTT. This codes for CASSVTGADTQYF.

The chain links TRBV20-1 to TRBJ2-5, with 9 bases fitting TRBD2. V was pared by 6 bases and J by 4 bases, with 3 bases of the junction left unmatched. CDR3 length equals 12 residues. CDR1 DFQATT and CDR2 SNEGSKA come from the germline V gene (reference sequence). CDR3: CSAPGLAETQYF. DNA for the CDR3: TGCAGTGCGCCGGGACTAGCAGAGACCCAGTACTTC.

A note on this clonotype: A much more abundant neighbour one base away suggests this may be a read error. The chain joins TRBV5-1 to TRBJ1-2, with D possibly TRBD1 on 5 matching bases. The CDR3 has 16 amino acids. Deletions cut 1 base from V and 10 bases from J, with 23 bases between. Germline V gene lookup returns CDR1 SGHRS and CDR2 YFSETQ. This CDR3 reads CASSLRNAVDMGLYTF. DNA for the CDR3: TGCGCCAGCAGCTTGCGAAACGCCGTTGACATGGGACTCTACACCTTC. The whole variable domain, remainder taken from reference TRBV5-1 and TRBJ1-2, is KAGVTQTPRYLIKTRGQQVTLSCSPISGHRSVSWYQQTPGQGLQFLFEYFSETQRNKGNFPGRFSGRQFSNSRSEMNVSTLELGDSALYLCASSLRNAVDMGLYTFGSGTRLTVV.

The gene calls are TRBV12-3 or TRBV12-4 and TRBJ2-7, with 10 bases that match TRBD1. CDR3 length: 12 residues. V shed 7 bases and J 5 bases; nucleotides not matched to a gene: 2. CDR3 nucleotides: TGTGCCAGCACAGGGACAGGGGACGAGCAGTACTTC. Translated: CASTGTGDEQYF.

The chain carries TRBV20-1 and TRBJ1-1, with 7 bases aligning to TRBD1. Germline CDR1 DFQATT, CDR2 SNEGSKA (reference sequence). V was pared by 4 bases and J by 4 bases, with 6 bases of the junction left unmatched. The CDR3 loop spans 13 amino acids. In DNA, the CDR3 is TGCAGTGCTATCCGACAGGGAGGCACTGAAGCTTTCTTT. Its translation: CSAIRQGGTEAFF.

This chain links TRBV12-3 or TRBV12-4 with TRBJ1-5, with 12 nucleotides matching TRBD1. V lost 8 bases to trimming and J lost 6 bases; unmatched junction nucleotides: 8. This CDR3 spans 15 amino acids. The CDR3 DNA reads as TGTGCCAGCGGGTACGGGACAGGGGGCGTTCAGCCCCAGCATTTT. Encoded protein: CASGYGTGGVQPQHF.

DNA of the CDR3: TGTGCCAGCAGCCACCCGGTATTGGGTCCTGACGGGGAGCTGTTTTTT. Its translation: CASSHPVLGPDGELFF. The gene calls are TRBV7-9 and TRBJ2-2; D is unresolved. Looked up from germline, CDR1 is SEHNR and CDR2 is FQNEAQ (reference sequence). Trimming removed 5 bases at V and 7 bases at J, with 20 bases between. The CDR3 is made up of 16 amino acids.

The gene calls are TRBV20-1 and TRBJ1-6, with a possible D match to TRBD1 (6 bases). CDR1 and CDR2 from the germline V gene are DFQATT and SNEGSKA (reference sequence). The CDR3 is made up of 18 amino acids. V lost 3 bases and J lost 4, with 22 bases in between. CDR3 sequence: CSARPPGKQGWYNSPLHF. As DNA, the CDR3 is TGCAGTGCTAGGCCCCCGGGTAAACAGGGATGGTATAATTCACCCCTCCACTTT.

The chain employs TRBV2 and TRBJ2-4; maybe TRBD2 (5 bases). The end of the DNA fits TRBJ2-7 better, so the J call may be wrong. The CDR3 is 14 residues long. Germline V gives CDR1 SNHLY, CDR2 FYNNEI. In DNA, the CDR3 is TGTGCCAGCAGTGAAGCGCTTGCGGGTAACGAGCAGTACTTC. Its translation: CASSEALAGNEQYF.

This clonotype turned up a few times. CDR3 residues: CASSLTPGRGTDTQYF. The CDR3 coding sequence is TGTGCCAGCAGCTTAACCCCGGGACGGGGCACAGATACGCAGTATTTT. The chain joins TRBV7-3 to TRBJ2-3; D possibly matches TRBD1 or TRBD2 (5 bases each). Trimming stripped 0 bases from V and 1 base from J, with 11 bases between. The CDR3 runs 16 residues. The V gene's germline CDR1 is SGHTA and CDR2 FQGTGA.

The rearrangement links TRBV24-1 to TRBJ2-1; TRBD2 agrees at 9 bases. V dropped 5 bases and J dropped 3; count of bases not matched to a gene: 1. Germline CDR1 is KGHDR and CDR2 is SFDVKD. The CDR3 sequence is 14 residues long. DNA of the CDR3: TGTGCCACCAGTGGACTAGCGGACTACAATGAGCAGTTCTTC. Its protein is CATSGLADYNEQFF.

The table lists this clonotype with a few counts. V usage is TRBV6-1 and J usage is TRBJ2-1; 8 bases are shared with TRBD2. The CDR3 loop spans 16 amino acids. V lost 3 bases, J lost 2 bases, and 6 bases stayed unmatched. Germline V gene data show CDR1 as MNHNS and CDR2 as SASEGT. The CDR3 sequence is CASSETLAAPYNEQFF. As DNA, the CDR3 is TGTGCCAGCAGTGAGACACTAGCGGCTCCCTACAATGAGCAGTTCTTC.

This clonotype was recorded at least ten times. The rearrangement joins TRBV29-1 to TRBJ1-2, with D unclear. Germline V gene lookup returns CDR1 SQVTM and CDR2 ANQGSEA. The V end lost 0 bases, the J end lost 2 bases, and 10 bases lay between the germline ends. The CDR3 extends over 14 amino acids. CDR3 region: CSVEEVAGNYGYTF. The CDR3 DNA sequence: TGCAGCGTTGAAGAGGTCGCTGGGAACTATGGCTACACCTTC.

This clonotype was counted once. The chain recombines TRBV6-4 with TRBJ2-2; no clear D gene. CDR1 MRHNA and CDR2 SNTAGT come from the germline V gene. V was cut by 4 bases and J by 6 bases, with 12 bases left in between. This CDR3 is built from 14 residues. DNA for the CDR3: TGTGCCAGCAGTGCCTCAGGTTATCCCGGGGAGCTGTTTTTT. It is translated as CASSASGYPGELFF.

This clonotype has a handful of counts. The genes are TRBV5-1 and TRBJ2-7, with D tentatively TRBD1 (5 bases). The CDR3 covers 15 residues. Trimming left V 0 bases short and J 4 bases short, with 14 bases between. Germline V CDR1 and CDR2: SGHRS, YFSETQ. The CDR3, as DNA: TGCGCCAGCAGCTTGGTTCCCGAGTCAGGGTACGAGCAGTACTTC. It encodes CASSLVPESGYEQYF.